This record covers a single T cell receptor beta chain. Its antigen is unidentified. The germline CDR1 and CDR2 sequences are SGHTA and FQGNSA. The CDR3 contains 13 residues. The V gene lost 5 bases and the J gene lost 5 bases, with 9 bases spanning the gap. This sample is drawn from a study of cytomegalovirus exposure and HLA in healthy donors. Study in general: Unique TCRs numbering around 85 million, obtained from HLA-typed donors, made up an early data release.

The PCR used 60 Vbeta and 13 Jbeta primers. Original analysis: Unique TCR beta chains totaled roughly 80 million in a later count, with some 10 million of them shared. The table came from immunoSEQ multiplex PCR; TCRdb's copy has only in-frame clones and leaves some out. The V and J calls and clone size come from that table; D and trimming were worked out from the DNA. The table lists 65,000 to 100,000 clones, roughly three quarters of them singletons. Study-wide results and caveats: Sequencing artifact likely explains a cluster of highly shared sequence variants.

The sample comprised PBMCs. This TCR came from a middle-aged man in good health and CMV-seronegative. This chain links TRBV7-2 with TRBJ2-2; perhaps TRBD1 as D (6 bases). DNA for the CDR3: TGTGCCAGCAGCCGAGGGGGAACCGGGGAGCTGTTTTTT. Encoded protein: CASSRGGTGELFF.